This T cell receptor beta chain was identified in a study of blood T cell repertoires in COVID-19 (dated by TCRdb to 2020 to 2022). Regarding the research as a whole: Samples covering the acute and convalescent phases of COVID-19 were provided by collaborators in the United States, Italy and Spain. The material from the prospective study consisted of cDNA or gDNA derived from T cells, B-cell-depleted T cells, or PBMCs. Deeply sampled blood TCRbeta repertoires from subjects exposed to, actively infected with, or recovered from COVID-19 were included in the dataset. The repertoires were released in a freely available public database meant as a resource for research on the immune response to SARS-CoV-2. Samples came from the ongoing ImmuneRACE study (first 160 participants) plus 1,254 subjects from 6 global collaborators. Sample metadata almost always included a de-identified subject ID, COVID-19 status, age in years and sex. HLA class I and class II types, where available, came from metadata supplied by the sample provider rather than from assay-based typing.

Each collaborating institution followed its own protocols to collect whole blood in K2EDTA tubes. For TCRbeta analysis, collaborators shipped samples as frozen whole blood, isolated PBMCs, or DNA extracted from either of those sample types. On this clone: Its target antigen remains unknown. No quality values exist for individual bases; no much larger clone is one base distant.

What the research found in general, with its limitations: Clinical and demographic metadata were provided uncurated, with the amount varying by source and participant.

TCRbeta CDR3 regions were amplified from genomic DNA using the immunoSEQ Assay, a bias-controlled multiplex PCR. In the authors' own workflow: Within the assay, amplification of reference gene primers was used to estimate how many nucleated cells each sample contained. Sequence reads were collapsed and filtered to measure the absolute abundance of every unique TCRbeta CDR3 rearrangement. For each sample, productive Simpson clonality was calculated as the square root of Simpson's diversity index across productive rearrangements. TCRdb obtained this table from immuneACCESS and retained in-frame rearrangements with V and J assigned. These tables miss some clones; where compared with another copy, unresolved V genes account for less than half of the shortfall, and the remainder is unexplained. That table supplies the V and J calls and clone size; D and trimming were determined from the DNA. The sample data list over 200,000 clones, and less than 90% of these were observed just once. The ten top clones hold 15% to 20% of the sample.

The origin of this receptor is a woman older than 75 with active or convalescent COVID-19. Sequenced material: peripheral blood.

The bases are TGCGCCAGCAGCCAAGTTTATGGGGCATGGGACAATCAGCCCCAGCATTTT. The translation is CASSQVYGAWDNQPQHF. The chain uses TRBV4-1 and TRBJ1-5; tentative D gene TRBD1, with 5 bases matching. The V and J ends are trimmed by 1 base and 3 bases, leaving 16 bases between them. Spanning cysteine to phenylalanine, the CDR3 consists of 17 amino acids. Only the CDR3 part of the read is kept: 51 bases, read in frame from the first base. CDR1 and CDR2, per the germline V gene, are MGHRA and YSYEKL.